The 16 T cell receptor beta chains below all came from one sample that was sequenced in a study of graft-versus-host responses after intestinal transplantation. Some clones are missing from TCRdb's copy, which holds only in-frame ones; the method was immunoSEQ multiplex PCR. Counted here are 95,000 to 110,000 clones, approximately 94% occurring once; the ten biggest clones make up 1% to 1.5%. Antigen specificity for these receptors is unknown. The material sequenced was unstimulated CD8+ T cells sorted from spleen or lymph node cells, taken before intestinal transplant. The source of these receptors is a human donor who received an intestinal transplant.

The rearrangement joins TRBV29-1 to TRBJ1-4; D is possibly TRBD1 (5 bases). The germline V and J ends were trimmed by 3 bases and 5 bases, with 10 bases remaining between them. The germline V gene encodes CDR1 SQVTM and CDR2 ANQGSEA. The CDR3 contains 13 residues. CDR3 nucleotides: TGCAGCGTTGAGGAGGGACTAAATGAAAAACTGTTTTTT. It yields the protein CSVEEGLNEKLFF.

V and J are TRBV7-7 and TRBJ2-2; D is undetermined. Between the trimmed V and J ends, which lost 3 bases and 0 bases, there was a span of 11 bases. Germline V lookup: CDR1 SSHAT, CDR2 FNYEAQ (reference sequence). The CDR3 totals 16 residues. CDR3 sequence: CASSLALNANTGELFF. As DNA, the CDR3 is TGTGCCAGCAGCTTGGCGCTAAACGCGAACACCGGGGAGCTGTTTTTT.

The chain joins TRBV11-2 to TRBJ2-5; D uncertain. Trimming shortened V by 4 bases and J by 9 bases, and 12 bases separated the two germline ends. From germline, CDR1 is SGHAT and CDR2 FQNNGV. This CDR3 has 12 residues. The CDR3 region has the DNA TGTGCCAGCAGCTCAATCCCTGAACCCCAGTACTTC. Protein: CASSSIPEPQYF. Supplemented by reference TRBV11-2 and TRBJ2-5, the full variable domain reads EAGVAQSPRYKIIEKRQSVAFWCNPISGHATLYWYQQILGQGPKLLIQFQNNGVVDDSQLPKDRFSAERLKGVDSTLKIQPAKLEDSAVYLCASSSIPEPQYFGPGTRLLVL.

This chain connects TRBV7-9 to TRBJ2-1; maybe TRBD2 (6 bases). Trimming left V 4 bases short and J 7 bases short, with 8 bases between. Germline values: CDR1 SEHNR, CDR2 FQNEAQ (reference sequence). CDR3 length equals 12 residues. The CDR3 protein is CASSSGGNEQFF. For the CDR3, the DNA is TGTGCCAGCAGCTCCGGGGGTAATGAGCAGTTCTTC.

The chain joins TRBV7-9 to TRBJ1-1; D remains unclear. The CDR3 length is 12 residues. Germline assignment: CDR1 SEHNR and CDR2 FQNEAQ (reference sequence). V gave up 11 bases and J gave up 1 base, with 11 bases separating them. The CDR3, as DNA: TGTGCCGGCCAGGATTCGAACACTGAAGCTTTCTTT. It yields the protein CAGQDSNTEAFF. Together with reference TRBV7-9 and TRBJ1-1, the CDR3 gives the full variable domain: DTGVSQNPRHKITKRGQNVTFRCDPISEHNRLYWYRQTLGQGPEFLTYFQNEAQLEKSRLLSDRFSAERPKGSFSTLEIQRTEQGDSAMYLCAGQDSNTEAFFGQGTRLTVV.

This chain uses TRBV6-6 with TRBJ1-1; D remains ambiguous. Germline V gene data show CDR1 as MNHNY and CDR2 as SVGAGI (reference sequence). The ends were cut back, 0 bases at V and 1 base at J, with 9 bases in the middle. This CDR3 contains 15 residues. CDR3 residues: CASSYSIGQNTEAFF. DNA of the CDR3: TGTGCCAGCAGTTACTCGATAGGGCAGAACACTGAAGCTTTCTTT.

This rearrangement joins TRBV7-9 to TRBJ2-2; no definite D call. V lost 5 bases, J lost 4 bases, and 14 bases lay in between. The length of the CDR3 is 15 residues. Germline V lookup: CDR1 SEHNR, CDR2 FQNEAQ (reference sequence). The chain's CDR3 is CASSPTLPLTGELFF. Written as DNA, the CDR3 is TGTGCCAGCAGCCCGACCCTTCCGCTCACCGGGGAGCTGTTTTTT.

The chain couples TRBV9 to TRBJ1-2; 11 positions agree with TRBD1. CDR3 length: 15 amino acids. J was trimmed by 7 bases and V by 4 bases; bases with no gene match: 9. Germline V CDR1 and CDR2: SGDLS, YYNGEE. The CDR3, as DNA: TGTGCCAGCAGCCCCCACCGGACAGGGGGCCCTGGCTACACCTTC. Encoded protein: CASSPHRTGGPGYTF.

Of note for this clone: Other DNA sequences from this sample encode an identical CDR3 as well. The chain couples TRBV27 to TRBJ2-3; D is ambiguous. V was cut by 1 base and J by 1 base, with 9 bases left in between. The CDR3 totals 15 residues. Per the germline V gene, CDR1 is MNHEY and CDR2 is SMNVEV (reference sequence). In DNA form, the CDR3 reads TGTGCCAGCAGTTTATGGGGTCCCGGCACAGATACGCAGTATTTT. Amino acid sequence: CASSLWGPGTDTQYF.

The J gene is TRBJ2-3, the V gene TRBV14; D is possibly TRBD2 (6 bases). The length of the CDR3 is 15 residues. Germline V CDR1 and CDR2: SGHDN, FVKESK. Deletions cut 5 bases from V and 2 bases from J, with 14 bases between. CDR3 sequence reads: CASSLGGVSTDTQYF. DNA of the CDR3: TGTGCCAGCAGCTTAGGCGGGGTTTCCACAGATACGCAGTATTTT.

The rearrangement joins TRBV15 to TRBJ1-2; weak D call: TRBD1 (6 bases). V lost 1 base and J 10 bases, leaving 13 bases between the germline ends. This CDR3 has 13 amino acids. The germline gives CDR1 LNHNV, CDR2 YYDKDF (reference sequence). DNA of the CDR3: TGTGCCACCAGCAGAGTAACAGGGACGCTCTACACCTTC. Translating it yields CATSRVTGTLYTF. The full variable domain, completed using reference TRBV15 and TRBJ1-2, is DAMVIQNPRYQVTQFGKPVTLSCSQTLNHNVMYWYQQKSSQAPKLLFHYYDKDFNNEADTPDNFQSRRPNTSFCFLDIRSPGLGDTAMYLCATSRVTGTLYTFGSGTRLTVV.

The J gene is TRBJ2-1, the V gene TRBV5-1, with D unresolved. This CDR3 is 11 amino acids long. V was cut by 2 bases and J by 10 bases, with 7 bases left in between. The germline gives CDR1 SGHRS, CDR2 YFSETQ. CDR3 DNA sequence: TGCGCCAGCAGCTTCGGACGAGAGCAGTTCTTC. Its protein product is CASSFGREQFF.

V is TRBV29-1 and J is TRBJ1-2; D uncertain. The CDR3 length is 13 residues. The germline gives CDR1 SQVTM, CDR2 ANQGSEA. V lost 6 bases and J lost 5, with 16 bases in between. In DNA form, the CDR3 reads TGCAGCGTCCTAAACGACCGGGATTATGGCTACACCTTC. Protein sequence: CSVLNDRDYGYTF.

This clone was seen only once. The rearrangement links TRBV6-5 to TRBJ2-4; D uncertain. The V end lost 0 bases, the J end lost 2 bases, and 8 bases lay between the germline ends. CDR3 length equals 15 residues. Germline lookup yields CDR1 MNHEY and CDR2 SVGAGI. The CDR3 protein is CASSYSRYTKNIQYF. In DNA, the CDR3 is TGTGCCAGCAGTTACTCGCGTTATACCAAAAACATTCAGTACTTC.

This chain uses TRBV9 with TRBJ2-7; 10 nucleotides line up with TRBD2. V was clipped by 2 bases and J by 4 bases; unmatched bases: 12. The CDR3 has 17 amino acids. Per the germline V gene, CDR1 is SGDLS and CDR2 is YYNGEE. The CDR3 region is CASSVSGGSLRTYEQYF. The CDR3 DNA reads TGTGCCAGCAGCGTTAGCGGGGGGTCCCTCCGGACTTACGAGCAGTACTTC.

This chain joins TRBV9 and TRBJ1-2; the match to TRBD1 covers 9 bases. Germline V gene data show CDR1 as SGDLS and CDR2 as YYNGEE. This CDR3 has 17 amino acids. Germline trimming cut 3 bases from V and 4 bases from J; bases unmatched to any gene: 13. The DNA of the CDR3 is TGTGCCAGCAGCGCCCTATTACAGGGGGACAGGGCCTATGGCTACACCTTC. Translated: CASSALLQGDRAYGYTF.